The present entry profiles one TCR beta chain with its context. This record comes from a study of blood T cell repertoires in COVID-19. The repertoire was sequenced with immunoSEQ multiplex PCR; TCRdb's copy has only in-frame clones and lacks some. The table shows 300,000 to 350,000 clones, with roughly 90% occurring only once. Sequencing was done on a sample of peripheral blood. The sequence derives from a woman in her sixties or seventies with COVID-19, enrolled during active disease.

The DNA of the CDR3 is TGCGCCAGCAGCTGGACGGGGGACGGCTACACCTTC. It yields the protein CASSWTGDGYTF. The J gene is TRBJ1-2, the V gene TRBV4-1, with D possibly matching TRBD1 (5 bases). Per the germline V gene, CDR1 is MGHRA and CDR2 is YSYEKL. Trimming stripped 5 bases from V and 8 bases from J, with 12 bases between. The CDR3 is 12 amino acids.